The T cell receptor (beta chain) under discussion was sequenced for a study of blood T cell repertoires in COVID-19. Those who participated ranged in age from roughly 18 to 100 years and resided in around 22 US areas. Assignment of participants to cohorts was predicated upon participant-reported clinical history. Generated by immunoSEQ multiplex PCR, the TCRdb table keeps only in-frame clones and is missing some. The data show a few hundred thousand clones, with 80% to 90% seen just once and around 4% held by the top ten. V was clipped by 2 bases and J by 5 bases, with 12 bases between them. The germline gives CDR1 SGHTA, CDR2 FQGNSA. The CDR3 has 14 amino acids.

The chain couples TRBV7-2 to TRBJ1-1, with D maybe TRBD1 (6 bases). This receptor was taken from a woman in her thirties who had recovered from COVID-19. Sequencing was carried out using PBMCs or T cells enriched from blood (not recorded which). CDR3 in amino acids: CASSLYGQSTEAFF. CDR3 nucleotide sequence: TGTGCCAGCAGCTTATACGGACAGTCTACTGAAGCTTTCTTT.